These 3 T cell receptor beta chains were all obtained from the same sample, sequenced in a study of technical replicates of blood from a handful of donors. Here immunoSEQ multiplex PCR was the method, and the copy in TCRdb shows in-frame clones only, minus some. Altogether under 90,000 clones are present, about 98% being singletons, with the ten largest covering roughly 0.15%. The sample comprised T cells isolated from PBMCs. Receptors were obtained from a human donor in good health.

The J gene is TRBJ2-5, the V gene TRBV19, with D unresolved. Germline CDR1 LNHDA, CDR2 SQIVND (reference sequence). The CDR3 runs 11 residues. Trimming left V 3 bases short and J 7 bases short, with 6 bases between. In DNA, the CDR3 is TGTGCCAGTAGTATTGGGCCGACCCAGTACTTC. Encoded protein: CASSIGPTQYF.

The CDR3 DNA is TGTGCCAGTAGTATCCTACCGGGACAGGGCGACACCGGGGAGCTGTTTTTT. It translates to CASSILPGQGDTGELFF. V and J are TRBV19 and TRBJ2-2, with TRBD1 identical over 9 bases. The CDR3 has 17 amino acids. The ends lost 3 bases at V and 3 bases at J; junction bases unmatched: 8. CDR1 is LNHDA and CDR2 is SQIVND in the germline V gene (reference sequence).

The V gene is TRBV9, the J gene TRBJ1-5; possibly TRBD1 for D (5 bases). CDR3 length equals 17 residues. V dropped 4 bases and J dropped 2 bases, with 19 bases sitting between them. The V gene's germline CDR1 is SGDLS and CDR2 YYNGEE. This CDR3 is CASSIQGREACNQPQHF. The CDR3 DNA follows: TGTGCCAGCAGCATCCAGGGTCGAGAGGCTTGCAATCAGCCCCAGCATTTT. The variable domain in full, with the rest retrieved from reference TRBV9 and TRBJ1-5, is DSGVTQTPKHLITATGQRVTLRCSPRSGDLSVYWYQQSLDQGLQFLIQYYNGEERAKGNILERFSAQQFPDLHSELNLSSLELGDSALYFCASSIQGREACNQPQHFGDGTRLSIL.